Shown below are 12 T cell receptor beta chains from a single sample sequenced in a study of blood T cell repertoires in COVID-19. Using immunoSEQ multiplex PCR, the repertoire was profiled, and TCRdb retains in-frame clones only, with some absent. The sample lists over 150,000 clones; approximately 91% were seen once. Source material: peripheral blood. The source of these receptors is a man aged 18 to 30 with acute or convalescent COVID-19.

CDR3: CASSSAGQRYEQYF. The CDR3 bases are TGTGCCAGCAGCTCCGCGGGACAGCGCTACGAGCAGTACTTC. This rearrangement joins TRBV7-2 to TRBJ2-7; D is perhaps TRBD1 (7 bases). The CDR3 is made up of 14 amino acids. Trimming pared 4 bases from V and 3 bases from J, leaving 13 bases between. Germline lookup yields CDR1 SGHTA and CDR2 FQGNSA.

The CDR3 loop is CATTSGGGGMNEQFF. In nucleotides, the CDR3 is TGTGCCACCACATCCGGCGGGGGAGGTATGAATGAGCAGTTCTTC. The chain carries TRBV24-1 and TRBJ2-1; 7 nucleotides line up with TRBD2. J gave up 7 bases and V 8 bases, and 13 bases lay outside the gene matches. CDR3 size: 15 residues. Germline lookup yields CDR1 KGHDR and CDR2 SFDVKD.

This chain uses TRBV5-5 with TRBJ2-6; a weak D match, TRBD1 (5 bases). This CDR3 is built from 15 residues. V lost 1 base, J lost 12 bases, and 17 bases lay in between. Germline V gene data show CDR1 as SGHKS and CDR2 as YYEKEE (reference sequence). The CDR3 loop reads CASSLLQGPPSVLTF. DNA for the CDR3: TGTGCCAGCAGCTTGCTCCAGGGTCCCCCGTCCGTCCTGACTTTC.

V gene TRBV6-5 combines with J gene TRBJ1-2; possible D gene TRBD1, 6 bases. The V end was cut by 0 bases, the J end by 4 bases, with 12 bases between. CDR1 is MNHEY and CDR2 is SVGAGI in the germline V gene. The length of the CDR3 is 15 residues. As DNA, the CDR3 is TGTGCCAGCAGTTACTCTTCGGACAGAGTCTATGGCTACACCTTC. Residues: CASSYSSDRVYGYTF.

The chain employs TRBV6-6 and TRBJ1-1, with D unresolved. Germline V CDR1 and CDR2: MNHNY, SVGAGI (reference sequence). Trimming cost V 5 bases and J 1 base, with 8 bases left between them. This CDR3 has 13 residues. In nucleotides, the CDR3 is TGTGCCAGCAGTCGAGCGTGGAACACTGAAGCTTTCTTT. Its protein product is CASSRAWNTEAFF.

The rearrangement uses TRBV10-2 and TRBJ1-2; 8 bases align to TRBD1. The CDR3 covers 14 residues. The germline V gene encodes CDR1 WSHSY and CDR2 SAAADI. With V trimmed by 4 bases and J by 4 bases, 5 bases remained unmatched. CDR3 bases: TGCGCCAGCAGTGCGACCGGGACAGGCTATGGCTACACCTTC. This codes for CASSATGTGYGYTF.

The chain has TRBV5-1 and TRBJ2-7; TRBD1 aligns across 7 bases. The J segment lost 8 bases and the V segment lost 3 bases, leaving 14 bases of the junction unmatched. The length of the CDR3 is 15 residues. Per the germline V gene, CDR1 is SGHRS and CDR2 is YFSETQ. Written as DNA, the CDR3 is TGCGCCAGCAGCTACCGGACAGGACCCGAATTACAGCAGTACTTC. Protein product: CASSYRTGPELQQYF.

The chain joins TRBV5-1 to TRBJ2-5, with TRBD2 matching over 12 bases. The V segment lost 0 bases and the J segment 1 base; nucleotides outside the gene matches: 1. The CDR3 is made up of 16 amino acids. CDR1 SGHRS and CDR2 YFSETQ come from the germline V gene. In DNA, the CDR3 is TGCGCCAGCAGCTTGGTGACTAGCGGGGGCCAAGAGACCCAGTACTTC. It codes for CASSLVTSGGQETQYF. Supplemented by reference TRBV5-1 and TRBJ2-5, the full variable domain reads KAGVTQTPRYLIKTRGQQVTLSCSPISGHRSVSWYQQTPGQGLQFLFEYFSETQRNKGNFPGRFSGRQFSNSRSEMNVSTLELGDSALYLCASSLVTSGGQETQYFGPGTRLLVL.

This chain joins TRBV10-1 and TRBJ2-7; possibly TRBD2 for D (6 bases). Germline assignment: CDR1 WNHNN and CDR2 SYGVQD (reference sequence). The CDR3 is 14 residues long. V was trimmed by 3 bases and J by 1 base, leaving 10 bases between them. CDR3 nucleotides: TGCGCCAGCAGTGAAATTAGCGGATCCTACGAGCAGTACTTC. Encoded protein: CASSEISGSYEQYF.

CDR3 DNA: TGCGCCAGCAGCGTGGGACTAGCCCCCTACGAGCAGTACTTC. The encoded protein is CASSVGLAPYEQYF. J is TRBJ2-7 and V is TRBV5-1; 9 nucleotides match TRBD2. This CDR3 comprises 14 residues. The germline gives CDR1 SGHRS, CDR2 YFSETQ. V lost 4 bases, J lost 2 bases, and 4 bases stayed unmatched.

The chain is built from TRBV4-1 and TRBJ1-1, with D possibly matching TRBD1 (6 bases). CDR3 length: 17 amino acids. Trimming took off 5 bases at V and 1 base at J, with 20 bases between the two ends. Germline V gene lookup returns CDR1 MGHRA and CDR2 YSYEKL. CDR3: CASSSPEGEIGNTEAFF. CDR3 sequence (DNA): TGCGCCAGCAGCTCTCCTGAGGGGGAGATAGGGAACACTGAAGCTTTCTTT.

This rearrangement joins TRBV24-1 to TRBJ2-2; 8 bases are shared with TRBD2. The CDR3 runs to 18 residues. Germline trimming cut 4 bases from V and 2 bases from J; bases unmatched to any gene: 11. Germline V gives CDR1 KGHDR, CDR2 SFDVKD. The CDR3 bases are TGTGCCACCAGTGACCCCAAACAACTAGCGGAAAACACCGGGGAGCTGTTTTTT. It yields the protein CATSDPKQLAENTGELFF.